The present entry profiles one T cell receptor beta chain with its context. The antigen it binds to is not known. Within one base of it there is no much larger clone, and no base qualities were kept. From each donor, a single peripheral blood sample of roughly 0.11 L on average was drawn into heparinised tubes. A BD FACSAria II was used to sort naive, central memory, regulatory and stem cell-like memory CD4+ T cells with a panel that included CD45RO, CCR7, CD25, CD127, CD95 and CD27. Purity was above 95% for every sorted population. PBMCs were isolated immediately by Lymphoprep density gradient centrifugation and stained directly without culture. So that batch effects would be minimized, each experiment stained and sorted samples in pairs, pairing one healthy donor with one patient. These data originate in a study of beta chain features in type 1 diabetes (dated by TCRdb to 2017 to 2018). General notes on the study: Mean age, gender distribution, total cell number and subset yield did not differ between patients and healthy donors. A total of about 99,000,000 sorted cells were examined across all samples, and RNA yield correlated strongly with the number of cells per subset. In the study, TCRB repertoires of sorted circulating CD4+ T cell subsets from recently diagnosed type 1 diabetes patients were compared with those of matched healthy donors. Regulatory and stem cell-like memory subsets were isolated from only 8 patients and roughly eight healthy donors, whereas naive and central memory subsets came from all 30 or so donors.

V is cut back by 1 base and J by 2 bases, with 5 bases in the junction unmatched. The CDR1 and CDR2 encoded by the germline V gene (reference sequence) are SGHAT and FQDESV. Taken from cysteine to phenylalanine, the CDR3 has 15 residues. CDR3 DNA is the only sequence kept; it has 45 bases, read in frame from the first base. All of the isolated RNA was reverse transcribed with the High Capacity cDNA Reverse Transcription Kit, so expressed TCRB transcripts were sequenced. Deep immunoSEQ sequencing was applied to naive, central memory and regulatory T cell samples, giving an average of about 3.4 million total reads per sample. After sorted cells were lysed in RLT buffer, RNA was extracted with DNase-treated RNeasy Micro or Mini kits, with the choice depending on cell number. Each cell subset was processed on its own to prevent cross-contamination, while patient and healthy donor samples were processed together. The immunoSEQ multiplex PCR was used to amplify TCRB sequences from cDNA, yielding 87-bp fragments that span the CDR3 region. Sequencing of the amplicons was done on the Illumina HiSeq platform. On the authors' methods: Synthetic template baselines were used to correct PCR bias computationally, reads within Hamming distance 2 were collapsed, and singletons that could not be merged were discarded. Reads were aligned against IMGT to assign V, D and J genes, CDR3 length and insertions or deletions at six rearrangement sites. Clonotype counts were normalized to sorted cell number within each subset before computing true diversity and Gini coefficients with the tcR R package. The overlap coefficient, calculated on TCRB nucleotide sequences, was used to quantify repertoire sharing. Out-of-frame TCRB sequences from naive cells were analyzed to stand in for the pre-selection repertoire. In its TCRdb copy, this immuneACCESS table keeps in-frame sequences only and misses some clones. Where compared with another copy, unresolved V genes explain less than half of these, and the others have no known cause. The V and J calls and the clone size are those of that table, but D and trimming were determined from the DNA. The table for this sample lists some 500,000 clones; around 10% of them were counted only once. Approximately 0.045% of the sample is held by the ten biggest clonotypes.

The investigation overall reported the following: Only small numbers of individuals were included in the HLA sub-analyses, which left unresolved whether HLA type had any influence on TCRB rearrangement. Fewer insertions and more nucleotide deletions at VDJ recombination sites were observed in patients with type 1 diabetes, implying thymic rearrangement abnormalities. Because cDNA was sequenced instead of genomic DNA, highly expressing activated cells could be over-represented, though the groups showed no difference in activation or CD3 levels. Naive, central memory and regulatory TCRB repertoires appeared more similar among patients than among healthy donors. In all four CD4+ subsets, TCRB CDR3 length was moderately but significantly shorter in type 1 diabetes patients. PCR might favor shorter templates, but patient and control samples were amplified and corrected together, so any skew would affect both groups equally.

Sequenced sample: naive CD4+ T cells from blood. Per the publication, the cell subset or site label means: true naive CD4+ T cells. The TCR originated in a woman aged 18-29 years in good health. The sequence joins TRBV11-1 to TRBJ2-7; TRBD1 aligns with 7 central bases. The CDR3 region: CASSLGWDSTYEQYF. The DNA sequence reads TGTGCCAGCAGCTTAGGATGGGACAGTACCTACGAGCAGTACTTC.